This TCR beta chain is drawn from a study of PD-1 blockade in classical Hodgkin lymphoma. Study results and limitations: Prior therapy or disease activity may underlie the repertoire differences, whose causes remain undefined.

Every single patient, without exception, relapsed after autologous stem cell transplantation, and brentuximab vedotin exposure varied. Notes on this clone: Its antigen is as yet unknown.

Libraries were prepared by immunoSEQ multiplex PCR; TCRdb keeps only in-frame clonotypes and omits some of them. This table holds roughly 41,000 clones, about 86% found once. The clonotype was recovered from a human donor with classical Hodgkin lymphoma. The starting material was peripheral blood mononuclear cells (PBMCs), obtained before the second cycle of nivolumab.

CDR3 nucleotide sequence: TGTGCCAGTAGTATCGACTGGACCTACAATGAGCAGTTCTTC. It codes for CASSIDWTYNEQFF. The chain joins TRBV19 to TRBJ2-1; D not certain. V was shortened by 3 bases and J by 2 bases, with 8 bases between the two germline ends. The CDR3 has 14 amino acids. From germline, CDR1 is LNHDA and CDR2 SQIVND (reference sequence).